This TCR beta chain was found in a study of T cells in Graves' hyperthyroidism and ophthalmopathy (dated by TCRdb to between 2017 and 2020). General notes on the study: Peripheral blood was sampled at the time of initial diagnosis, prior to any treatment. The paper describes TCR Vbeta CDR3 sequencing of 135 peripheral blood samples, made up of roughly 45 ophthalmopathy patients, some 80 hyperthyroidism patients and roughly 17 progressor patients. The 100 discovery patients were randomly divided into training and test sets at a 7:3 ratio. TCR V-J signatures able to tell the groups apart were searched for in a discovery cohort of 90 to 100 patients, of whom 40 to 45 had Graves' ophthalmopathy and under 65 had stable Graves' hyperthyroidism. In addition, the study compared T-cell repertoires in thyroid tissue and in blood from over 5 Graves' hyperthyroidism patients. Once sampling was done, hyperthyroidism patients were given methimazole at a starting dose of 30 mg daily, whereas ophthalmopathy patients were given high-dose intravenous methylprednisolone. An independent validation cohort of 18 to 20 hyperthyroidism patients and more than 15 patients who later progressed to ophthalmopathy tested prospective prediction of ophthalmopathy. What the research found in general, with its limitations: In validation, the model predicted progression to ophthalmopathy a median of about 6.8 months before onset, with 70% to 71% sensitivity and 72.22% specificity. A model built on a 13 V-J signature distinguished ophthalmopathy from stable hyperthyroidism, reaching roughly 88% sensitivity and under 84% specificity in cross-validation and 80%/75% in testing. Blood samples also contained most of the expanded thyroid clonotypes (frequency above 0.001), which suggests that blood repertoires may reflect thyroid immune responses. Sample size was not statistically predetermined, and blinding of investigators to group allocation was not performed.

Stable Graves' hyperthyroidism was defined as the absence of progression to ophthalmopathy over 18 months of follow-up. The hyperthyroidism patients were between 18 and 65 years old and newly diagnosed, with a disease duration of less than 2 months. The study excluded patients with uncontrolled infections, other autoimmune diseases, pregnancy or lactation. Diagnoses relied on clinical symptoms, serum thyroxine and TRAb, thyroid ultrasound and orbital computed tomography. PBMCs were isolated from about 10 ml of fresh peripheral blood by Ficoll-Paque density gradient centrifugation. Total RNA was extracted with Trizol reagent, and quality was checked on an Agilent 2100 Bioanalyzer. This clonotype was picked up a small number of times. This clone's antigen is unknown. Germline is not matched at one junction end, which may reflect a read error. Including cysteine and phenylalanine, the CDR3 has 18 amino acids. Only the CDR3 region is kept as DNA, spanning 54 bases read in frame from base 1. The germline V gene (reference sequence) provides CDR1 SSHAT and CDR2 FNYEAQ.

TCR beta CDR3 regions were amplified from RNA transcripts. The TCR CDR3 was subjected to a first round of RT-PCR using the HTBI primer set and the Qiagen OneStep RT-PCR kit. A second multiplex PCR round built the libraries, followed by size selection and purification. Sequencing of the libraries was done on an Illumina HiSeq2000 using paired-end 100 bp reads. Turning to the authors' computational methods: Raw data were processed with SOAPnuke, discarding reads with adapters, uncalled bases, mean Phred below 15, or no exact constant-primer or identifier match. High-quality paired reads were merged with COPE v1.2.5, and unique nucleotide sequences were defined as clonotypes. MiTCR v1.1 was used to align clonotypes to the IMGT TRBV, TRBD and TRBJ reference segments. The analysis was restricted to V-J combinations with a frequency above 0.0001, which together covered 98% to 99.2% of the repertoires. The TCS score was defined as the ratio of F50 (clonal expansion) to E x V (chaos), calculated using BLOSUM62-based TCRdist between CDR3 peptides within each V-J. Welch's t-statistics and random forest reduced several hundred V-J features to roughly 13, which were used in a naive Bayes classifier (R e1071). Thyroid-blood repertoire similarity was quantified with the Morisita-Horn index. TCRdb reanalyzed the raw reads on its own, using fastp at Q25 for trimming and MiXCR for clone calling, and kept in-frame beta chains. Rows with a matching CDR3 protein are joined into one entry that keeps the most common DNA and genes. The V and J calls shown here were made by TCRdb, not taken from the authors' results. The sample contains hundreds of thousands of distinct CDR3 sequences, under 45% of them found a single time. The ten top clones hold less than 35% of the sample.

The sequence links TRBV7-7 to TRBJ2-2; 7 junctional bases match TRBD1. This sequence originates from a woman in her forties with Graves' hyperthyroidism. The sequenced sample consisted of blood. The DNA sequence is TGTGCTAGCAGCCAAACCGAGACGACAGGGTGGAACACCGGGGAGCTGTTTTTT. Its product reads: CASSQTETTGWNTGELFF.